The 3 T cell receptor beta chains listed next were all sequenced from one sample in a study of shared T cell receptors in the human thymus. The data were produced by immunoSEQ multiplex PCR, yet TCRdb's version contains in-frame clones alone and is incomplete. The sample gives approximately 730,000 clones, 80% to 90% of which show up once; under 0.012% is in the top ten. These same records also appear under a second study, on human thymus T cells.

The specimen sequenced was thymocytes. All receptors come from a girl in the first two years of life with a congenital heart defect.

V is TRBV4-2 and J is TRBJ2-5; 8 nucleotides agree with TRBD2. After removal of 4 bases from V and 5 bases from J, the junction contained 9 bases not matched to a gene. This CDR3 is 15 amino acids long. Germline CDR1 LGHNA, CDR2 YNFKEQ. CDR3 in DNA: TGTGCCAGCAGCCCCCACTACGGGGGGGACGAGACCCAGTACTTC. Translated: CASSPHYGGDETQYF.

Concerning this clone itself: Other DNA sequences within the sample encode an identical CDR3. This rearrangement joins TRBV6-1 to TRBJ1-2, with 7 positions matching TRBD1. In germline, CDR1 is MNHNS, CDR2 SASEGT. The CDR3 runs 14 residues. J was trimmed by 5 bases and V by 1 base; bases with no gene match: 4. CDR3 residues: CASSEGYRGYGYTF. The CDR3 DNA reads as TGTGCCAGCAGTGAAGGCTACAGGGGTTATGGCTACACCTTC.

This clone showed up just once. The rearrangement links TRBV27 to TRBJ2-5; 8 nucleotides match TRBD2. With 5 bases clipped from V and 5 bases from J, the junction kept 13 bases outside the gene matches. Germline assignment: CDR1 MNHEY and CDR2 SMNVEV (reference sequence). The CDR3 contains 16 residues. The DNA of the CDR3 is TGTGCCAGCAGTCAGCACCGCGGGGGGTGGGGGGAGACCCAGTACTTC. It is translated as CASSQHRGGWGETQYF.